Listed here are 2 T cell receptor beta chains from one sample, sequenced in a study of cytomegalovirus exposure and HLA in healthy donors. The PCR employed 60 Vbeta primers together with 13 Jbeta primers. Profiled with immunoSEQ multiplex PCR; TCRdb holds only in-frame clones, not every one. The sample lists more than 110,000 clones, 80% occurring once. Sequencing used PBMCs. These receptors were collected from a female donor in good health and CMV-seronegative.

The CDR3 nucleotides read TGTGCCTCGACGGGCGCGGGCAATACGCAGTATTTT. Its translation is CASTGAGNTQYF. The chain carries TRBV30 and TRBJ2-3, with D perhaps TRBD2 (5 bases). CDR1 GTSNPN and CDR2 SVGIG come from the germline V gene (reference sequence). The V end lost 7 bases, the J end lost 7 bases, and 15 bases lay between the germline ends. The CDR3 is 12 residues long.

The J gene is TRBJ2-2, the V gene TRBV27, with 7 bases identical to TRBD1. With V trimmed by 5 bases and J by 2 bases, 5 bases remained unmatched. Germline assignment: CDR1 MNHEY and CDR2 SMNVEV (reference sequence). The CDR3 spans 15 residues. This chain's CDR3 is CASSPRGFNTGELFF. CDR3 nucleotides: TGTGCCAGCAGTCCCAGGGGGTTTAACACCGGGGAGCTGTTTTTT.